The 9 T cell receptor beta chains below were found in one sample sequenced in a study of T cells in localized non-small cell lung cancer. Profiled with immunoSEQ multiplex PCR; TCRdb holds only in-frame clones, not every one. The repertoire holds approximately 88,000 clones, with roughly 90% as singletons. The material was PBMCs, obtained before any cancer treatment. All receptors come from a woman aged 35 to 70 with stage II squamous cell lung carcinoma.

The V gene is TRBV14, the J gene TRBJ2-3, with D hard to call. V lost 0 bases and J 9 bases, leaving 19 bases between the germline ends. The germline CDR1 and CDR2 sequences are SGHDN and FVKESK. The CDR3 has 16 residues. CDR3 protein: CASSQEYSRPAWTQYF. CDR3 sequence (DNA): TGTGCCAGCAGCCAAGAGTATTCCAGACCGGCTTGGACGCAGTATTTT.

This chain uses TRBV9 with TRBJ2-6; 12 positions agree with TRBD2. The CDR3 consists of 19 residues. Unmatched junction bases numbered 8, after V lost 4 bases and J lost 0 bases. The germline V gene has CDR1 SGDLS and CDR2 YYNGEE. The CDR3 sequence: CASSSRLAGVGSGANVLTF. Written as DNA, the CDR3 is TGTGCCAGCAGCTCACGACTAGCGGGAGTCGGCTCTGGGGCCAACGTCCTGACTTTC.

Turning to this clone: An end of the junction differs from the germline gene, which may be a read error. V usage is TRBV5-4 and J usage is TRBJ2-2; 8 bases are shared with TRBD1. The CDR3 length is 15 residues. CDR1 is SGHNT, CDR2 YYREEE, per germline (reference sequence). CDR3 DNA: TGTGCCAGCAGCCCGGACAGGGATGAAGCCCGGGGAGCTGTTTTT. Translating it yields CASSPDRDEARGAVF.

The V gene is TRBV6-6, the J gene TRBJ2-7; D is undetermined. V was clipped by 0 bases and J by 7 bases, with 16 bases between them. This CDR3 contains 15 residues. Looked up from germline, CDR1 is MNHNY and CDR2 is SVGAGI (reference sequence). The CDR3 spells CASSYSRSQGSEQYF. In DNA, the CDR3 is TGTGCCAGCAGTTACTCGAGGAGTCAAGGGTCGGAGCAGTACTTC.

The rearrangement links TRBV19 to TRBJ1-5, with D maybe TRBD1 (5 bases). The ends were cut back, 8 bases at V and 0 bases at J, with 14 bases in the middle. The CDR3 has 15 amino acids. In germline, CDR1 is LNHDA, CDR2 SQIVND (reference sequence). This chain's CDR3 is CASSRPGGSNQPQHF. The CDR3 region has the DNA TGTGCCAGTTCCAGACCCGGGGGTAGCAATCAGCCCCAGCATTTT. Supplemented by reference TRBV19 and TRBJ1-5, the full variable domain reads DGGITQSPKYLFRKEGQNVTLSCEQNLNHDAMYWYRQDPGQGLRLIYYSQIVNDFQKGDIAEGYSVSREKKESFPLTVTSAQKNPTAFYLCASSRPGGSNQPQHFGDGTRLSIL.

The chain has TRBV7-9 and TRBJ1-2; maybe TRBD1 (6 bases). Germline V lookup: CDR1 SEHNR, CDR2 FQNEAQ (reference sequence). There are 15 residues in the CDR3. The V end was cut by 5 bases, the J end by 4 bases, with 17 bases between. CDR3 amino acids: CASSPVGGGGYGYTF. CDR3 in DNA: TGTGCCAGCAGCCCCGTCGGGGGGGGCGGCTATGGCTACACCTTC. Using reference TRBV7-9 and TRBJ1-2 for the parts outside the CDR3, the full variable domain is DTGVSQNPRHKITKRGQNVTFRCDPISEHNRLYWYRQTLGQGPEFLTYFQNEAQLEKSRLLSDRFSAERPKGSFSTLEIQRTEQGDSAMYLCASSPVGGGGYGYTFGSGTRLTVV.

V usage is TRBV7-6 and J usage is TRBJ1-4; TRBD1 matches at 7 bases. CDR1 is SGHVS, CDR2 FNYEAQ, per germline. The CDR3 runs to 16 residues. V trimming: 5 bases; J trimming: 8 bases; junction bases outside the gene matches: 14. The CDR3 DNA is TGTGCCAGCAGCCGAAACTTAGGGGGCTCAGGGGAAAAACTGTTTTTT. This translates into CASSRNLGGSGEKLFF. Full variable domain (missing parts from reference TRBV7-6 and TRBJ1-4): GAGVSQSPRYKVTKRGQDVALRCDPISGHVSLYWYRQALGQGPEFLTYFNYEAQQDKSGLPNDRFSAERPEGSISTLTIQRTEQRDSAMYRCASSRNLGGSGEKLFFGSGTQLSVL.

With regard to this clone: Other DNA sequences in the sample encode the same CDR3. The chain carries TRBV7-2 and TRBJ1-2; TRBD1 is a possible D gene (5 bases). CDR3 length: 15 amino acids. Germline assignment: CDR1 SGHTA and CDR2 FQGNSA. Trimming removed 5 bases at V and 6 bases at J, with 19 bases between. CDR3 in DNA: TGTGCCAGCAGCCCAGGAGGCCGGGGGACGCATGGCTACACCTTC. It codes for CASSPGGRGTHGYTF.

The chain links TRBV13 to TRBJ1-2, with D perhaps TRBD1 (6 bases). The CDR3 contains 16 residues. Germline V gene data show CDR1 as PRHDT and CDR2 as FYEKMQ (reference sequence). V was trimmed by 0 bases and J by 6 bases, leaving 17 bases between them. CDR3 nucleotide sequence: TGTGCCAGCAGCTTAGGCGGGGGCGGCGGTAGGGATGGCTACACCTTC. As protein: CASSLGGGGGRDGYTF. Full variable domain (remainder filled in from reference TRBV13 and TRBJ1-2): AAGVIQSPRHLIKEKRETATLKCYPIPRHDTVYWYQQGPGQDPQFLISFYEKMQSDKGSIPDRFSAQQFSDYHSELNMSSLELGDSALYFCASSLGGGGGRDGYTFGSGTRLTVV.